These 30 T cell receptor beta chains were all obtained from the same sample, sequenced in a study of blood T cell repertoires in COVID-19. Generated by immunoSEQ multiplex PCR, the TCRdb table keeps only in-frame clones and is missing some. This repertoire shows some 200,000 clones, more than 65% found once; its top ten account for roughly 3%. The sequenced sample consisted of peripheral blood. Receptors originate from a woman in her 30s who had recovered from COVID-19.

The chain is built from TRBV10-1 and TRBJ1-1, with D perhaps matching TRBD1 (5 bases). This CDR3 spans 14 amino acids. Germline values: CDR1 WNHNN, CDR2 SYGVQD (reference sequence). V shed 5 bases and J shed 3 bases, with 13 bases lying between them. The DNA of the CDR3 is TGCGCCAGCAGTAACACGGGGGGATACACTGAAGCTTTCTTT. Protein product: CASSNTGGYTEAFF.

The V gene is TRBV19, the J gene TRBJ1-2; D is unresolved. Trimming took 4 bases from V and 4 from J, leaving 16 bases between them. Looked up from germline, CDR1 is LNHDA and CDR2 is SQIVND (reference sequence). The CDR3 has 15 residues. The CDR3 coding sequence is TGTGCCAGTAGTAAGGAGGGCAGCTTCTCCTATGGCTACACCTTC. It translates to CASSKEGSFSYGYTF.

The V and J genes are TRBV28 and TRBJ2-3, with D possibly being TRBD2 (5 bases). Germline CDR1 reads MDHEN; CDR2 reads SYDVKM. The CDR3 has 12 residues. Deletions cut 5 bases from V and 8 bases from J, with 11 bases between. In nucleotides, the CDR3 is TGTGCCAGCAGTGTCGGACTTGGTACGCAGTATTTT. Translating it yields CASSVGLGTQYF.

Turning to this clone: The junction and the germline gene differ at one end; a read error may be behind it. In DNA, the CDR3 is TGTGCCAGCAGAAACAACCGGGAGGGACCGGGTTTCTTC. This sequence encodes CASRNNREGPGFF. The J gene is TRBJ2-4, the V gene TRBV6-5; the match to TRBD2 covers 8 bases. The CDR3 runs 13 residues. Germline CDR1 MNHEY, CDR2 SVGAGI.

This chain joins TRBV30 and TRBJ1-2; D is uncertain. The CDR3 length is 12 residues. The V end was cut by 0 bases, the J end by 6 bases, with 8 bases between. Germline values: CDR1 GTSNPN, CDR2 SVGIG (reference sequence). The CDR3 here is CAWSVYADGYTF. The CDR3 DNA follows: TGTGCCTGGAGTGTATATGCGGATGGCTACACCTTC.

The chain couples TRBV1 to TRBJ1-5. TRBV1 is a listed pseudogene. The CDR3 runs to 18 residues. CDR3 DNA: TGCACCAGCAGCCAAGATTTTGGGAGGGACCCGCCGGGACAGCCCCAGCATTTT. Its protein product is CTSSQDFGRDPPGQPQHF.

The rearrangement joins TRBV15 to TRBJ2-7; 8 bases are a match to TRBD1. CDR3 length equals 14 residues. Germline CDR1 is LNHNV and CDR2 is YYDKDF (reference sequence). Germline trimming cut 3 bases from V and 1 base from J; bases unmatched to any gene: 2. The CDR3: CATSSWTGSYEQYF. CDR3 in DNA: TGTGCCACCAGCAGTTGGACAGGGTCCTACGAGCAGTACTTC. Looking up the rest from reference TRBV15 and TRBJ2-7 gives the full variable domain: DAMVIQNPRYQVTQFGKPVTLSCSQTLNHNVMYWYQQKSSQAPKLLFHYYDKDFNNEADTPDNFQSRRPNTSFCFLDIRSPGLGDTAMYLCATSSWTGSYEQYFGPGTRLTVT.

This rearrangement joins TRBV21-1 to TRBJ1-2; TRBD1 is the table's D call and was not checked against the DNA. TRBV21-1 is shown as a pseudogene. The CDR3 contains 14 residues. The CDR3, as DNA: TGTGCCAGCAGTAGGACAGACCCTAACTATGGCTACACCTTC. It encodes CASSRTDPNYGYTF.

This clone has just a few counts. CDR3 protein: CASSGEHRGRYGYTF. CDR3 in DNA: TGCGCCAGCAGTGGTGAACATAGGGGGCGGTATGGCTACACCTTC. V gene TRBV10-1 combines with J gene TRBJ1-2; TRBD1 matches at 7 bases. The germline V gene has CDR1 WNHNN and CDR2 SYGVQD (reference sequence). V shed 4 bases and J 5 bases; nucleotides not matched to a gene: 10. There are 15 residues in the CDR3.

Concerning this clone: Other DNA sequences in the sample encode the same CDR3. The genes are TRBV7-9 and TRBJ1-5; TRBD1 aligns across 8 bases. The J segment lost 1 base and the V segment lost 5 bases, leaving 1 base of the junction unmatched. This CDR3 is 14 amino acids long. Germline V CDR1 and CDR2: SEHNR, FQNEAQ (reference sequence). The DNA for the CDR3 is TGTGCCAGCAGCCGGACAGGGAGCAATCAGCCCCAGCATTTT. It encodes CASSRTGSNQPQHF.

The gene calls are TRBV7-9 and TRBJ1-3; 7 bases align to TRBD1. V was clipped by 5 bases and J by 3 bases; unmatched bases: 4. This CDR3 contains 14 residues. Per the germline V gene, CDR1 is SEHNR and CDR2 is FQNEAQ (reference sequence). The DNA for the CDR3 is TGTGCCAGCAGCCTGACAGGGTTTGGAAACACCATATATTTT. It is translated as CASSLTGFGNTIYF.

The rearrangement uses TRBV28 and TRBJ2-1, with a weak D call TRBD1 (6 bases). In germline, CDR1 is MDHEN, CDR2 SYDVKM. V lost 4 bases and J 5 bases, leaving 15 bases between the germline ends. CDR3 size: 15 residues. CDR3 DNA: TGTGCCAGCAGTTCGTACAGGGAATCCGACAATGAGCAGTTCTTC. Translating gives CASSSYRESDNEQFF.

In this sample, this clone turned up once. This chain joins TRBV20-1 and TRBJ2-4; 8 positions agree with TRBD2. CDR1 is DFQATT, CDR2 SNEGSKA, per germline (reference sequence). CDR3 length: 15 residues. The V and J ends lost 3 bases and 2 bases, in that order; junction bases with no gene match: 6. The CDR3 bases are TGCAGTGCTAGTCCCCGGGAGGGCCCCAAAAACATTCAGTACTTC. Translation gives CSASPREGPKNIQYF.

In this sample, this clone turned up once. The V and J genes are TRBV5-5 and TRBJ2-7, with D hard to call. This CDR3 region has 12 residues. CDR1 and CDR2 (germline): SGHKS, YYEKEE (reference sequence). V was pared by 3 bases and J by 3 bases, with 7 bases between. In DNA form, the CDR3 reads TGTGCCAGCAGCTCCGGGTTCTACGAGCAGTACTTC. The encoded protein is CASSSGFYEQYF.

This chain connects TRBV2 to TRBJ1-5, with D possibly matching TRBD1 (5 bases). The V and J ends lost 4 bases and 1 base respectively, with 5 bases between them. Germline CDR1 reads SNHLY; CDR2 reads FYNNEI. CDR3 length: 13 amino acids. The CDR3 DNA follows: TGTGCCAGCAGTGGACAGAGCAATCAGCCCCAGCATTTT. As protein: CASSGQSNQPQHF.

V is TRBV27 and J is TRBJ2-1; 9 bases align to TRBD2. Germline assignment: CDR1 MNHEY and CDR2 SMNVEV (reference sequence). This CDR3 is 15 amino acids long. Trimming removed 3 bases from V and 5 bases from J; junction bases left unmatched: 5. In nucleotides, the CDR3 is TGTGCCAGCAGTTTTAGTAGCGGGAGTCACAATGAGCAGTTCTTC. Protein product: CASSFSSGSHNEQFF.

This chain uses TRBV28 with TRBJ2-1; 7 bases are a match to TRBD1. CDR3 length: 13 residues. Germline CDR1 MDHEN, CDR2 SYDVKM. The J segment lost 3 bases and the V segment lost 7 bases, leaving 3 bases of the junction unmatched. The CDR3 coding sequence is TGTGCCAGCACGAGGGGGCTCTACAATGAGCAGTTCTTC. This translates into CASTRGLYNEQFF.

V is TRBV5-1 and J is TRBJ2-3; 7 bases map to TRBD1. The trim removed 4 bases at V and 0 bases at J, leaving 5 bases unmatched. CDR1 and CDR2 from the germline V gene are SGHRS and YFSETQ. This CDR3 region has 15 residues. The CDR3 coding sequence is TGCGCCAGCAGCATGAAGGGACAGAGCACAGATACGCAGTATTTT. This gives the protein CASSMKGQSTDTQYF.

The V and J genes are TRBV9 and TRBJ1-2, with no clear D. Trimming stripped 1 base from V and 8 bases from J, with 12 bases between. The CDR3 covers 13 residues. Germline loops: CDR1 SGDLS, CDR2 YYNGEE. CDR3 sequence reads: CASSVTGLGGYTF. In DNA, the CDR3 is TGTGCCAGCAGCGTAACGGGGTTGGGAGGCTACACCTTC.

The V call is TRBV6-4, the J call TRBJ1-1, with D tentatively TRBD1 (5 bases). The CDR3 extends over 13 amino acids. Germline V lookup: CDR1 MRHNA, CDR2 SNTAGT. The germline V and J ends were trimmed by 5 bases and 3 bases, with 10 bases remaining between them. The CDR3 spells CASSSEGHTEAFF. In nucleotides, the CDR3 is TGTGCCAGCAGTTCGGAGGGGCACACTGAAGCTTTCTTT.

V is TRBV7-2 and J is TRBJ2-1, with a tentative D call TRBD2 (6 bases). The CDR3 has 13 residues. With 5 bases removed from V and 9 bases from J, the gap between germline ends came to 14 bases. The V gene's germline CDR1 is SGHTA and CDR2 FQGNSA. This chain's CDR3 is CASSPSRDFEQFF. The CDR3 DNA sequence: TGTGCCAGCAGCCCATCGCGGGACTTTGAGCAGTTCTTC. Using reference TRBV7-2 and TRBJ2-1 for the parts outside the CDR3, the full variable domain is GAGVSQSPSNKVTEKGKDVELRCDPISGHTALYWYRQSLGQGLEFLIYFQGNSAPDKSGLPSDRFSAERTGGSVSTLTIQRTQQEDSAVYLCASSPSRDFEQFFGPGTRLTVL.

J is TRBJ1-1 and V is TRBV25-1; D is possibly TRBD1 (6 bases). In germline, CDR1 is MGHDK, CDR2 SYGVNS. This CDR3 is built from 13 residues. V dropped 7 bases and J dropped 11 bases, with 20 bases sitting between them. The CDR3 region is CASTTRGGGAAFF. DNA for the CDR3: TGTGCCAGCACCACCCGGGGCGGGGGGGCCGCTTTCTTT.

The J gene is TRBJ2-1, the V gene TRBV7-9; perhaps TRBD2 as D (5 bases). CDR1 and CDR2 from the germline V gene are SEHNR and FQNEAQ (reference sequence). V was pared by 6 bases and J by 12 bases, with 21 bases between. The length of the CDR3 is 14 residues. The CDR3 DNA follows: TGTGCCAGCAGACCCGGGGTTACGCAGTGGGGGCAGTTCTTC. It specifies CASRPGVTQWGQFF.

The rearrangement uses TRBV11-3 and TRBJ2-1; the match to TRBD1 covers 10 bases. The CDR3 is 12 amino acids. Per the germline V gene, CDR1 is SGHNT and CDR2 is YENEEA. V dropped 8 bases and J dropped 8; count of bases not matched to a gene: 3. The CDR3 sequence is CASGTGVDEQFF. The CDR3 DNA follows: TGTGCCAGCGGGACAGGGGTGGATGAGCAGTTCTTC.

The genes are TRBV27 and TRBJ1-1; maybe TRBD1 (6 bases). CDR1 is MNHEY, CDR2 SMNVEV, per germline (reference sequence). The CDR3 is 12 amino acids. Trimming stripped 6 bases from V and 7 bases from J, with 12 bases between. The CDR3 region is CASRITTGEAFF. For the CDR3, the DNA is TGTGCCAGCAGAATAACGACAGGTGAAGCTTTCTTT.

This chain links TRBV19 with TRBJ2-7; 8 bases match TRBD2. Per the germline V gene, CDR1 is LNHDA and CDR2 is SQIVND (reference sequence). Trimming took 6 bases from V and 0 from J; bases not matched to a gene: 1. The CDR3 has 13 residues. The CDR3 DNA is TGTGCCAGTAGCGGGAGGGGCTCCTACGAGCAGTACTTC. This gives the protein CASSGRGSYEQYF.

In DNA, the CDR3 is TGTGCCAGCAGAGGGACTAGCGACTACGAGCAGTACTTC. It specifies CASRGTSDYEQYF. The J gene is TRBJ2-7, the V gene TRBV6-5; TRBD2 aligns across 10 bases. This CDR3 is built from 13 residues. Germline CDR1 and CDR2: MNHEY and SVGAGI. V shed 6 bases, J shed 3 bases, and the junction held 2 bases outside the gene matches.

The V gene is TRBV6-5, the J gene TRBJ1-2, with 7 bases that match TRBD1. After removal of 5 bases from V and 5 bases from J, the junction contained 5 bases not matched to a gene. This CDR3 is built from 13 residues. CDR1 is MNHEY and CDR2 is SVGAGI in the germline V gene. The CDR3 DNA reads TGTGCCAGCAGTACGACAGGGAGATATGGCTACACCTTC. Amino acid sequence: CASSTTGRYGYTF.

This chain uses TRBV9 with TRBJ1-1; D remains ambiguous. V was pared by 0 bases and J by 12 bases, with 12 bases between. The CDR3 spans 12 residues. The V gene's germline CDR1 is SGDLS and CDR2 YYNGEE. CDR3 bases: TGTGCCAGCAGCGTAGGCGGCGGCGGGCCTTTCTTT. Translating it yields CASSVGGGGPFF.

The chain has TRBV4-1 and TRBJ1-5; D remains ambiguous. Trimming removed 0 bases from V and 0 bases from J, with 6 bases in between. The germline V gene encodes CDR1 MGHRA and CDR2 YSYEKL. The CDR3 sequence is 15 residues long. The CDR3 DNA sequence: TGCGCCAGCAGCCAAGAGCAGATTAGCAATCAGCCCCAGCATTTT. Its translation: CASSQEQISNQPQHF.